Given below is one T cell receptor beta chain in context. Its target antigen remains unknown. Base qualities were left out, and no much larger clone turns up one base away. Library generation was performed with the immunoSEQ multiplex PCR assay. In TCRdb, the immuneACCESS table is reduced to in-frame sequences with V and J assigned. These tables do not hold every clone; where another copy was compared, an unresolved V gene accounts for under half, and the others remain unexplained. The sample contains over 55,000 clones, about 92% of them found a single time. The biggest ten clones account for approximately 2.8% of the sample. The data stem from a study of T cell changes during pregnancy in multiple sclerosis (dated by TCRdb to the late 2010s). As for the study more broadly: The study looked at changes in the T cell repertoire across pregnancy in women with multiple sclerosis.

The source was CD8+ T cells from peripheral blood mononuclear cells, collected in the third trimester of pregnancy. This TCR was sampled from a female donor in good health, enrolled as a control in a pregnancy study.

The bases are TGCGCCAGCAGCAGCAGGGCTCTGAACACTGAAGCTTTCTTT. This encodes CASSSRALNTEAFF. The chain is made from TRBV4-3 and TRBJ1-1; TRBD1 is perhaps the D gene, given 5 matching bases. The CDR1 and CDR2 encoded by the germline V gene are LGHNA and YSLEER. Spanning cysteine to phenylalanine, the CDR3 consists of 14 amino acids. Just CDR3 DNA is preserved here, 42 bases in frame from base 1. Trimming removed 5 bases from V and 0 bases from J, leaving 10 bases between the germline ends.